This T cell receptor (beta chain) comes out of a study of cytomegalovirus exposure and HLA in healthy donors. General study points: The classifier reportedly diagnosed cytomegalovirus status with high sensitivity and specificity. According to a subsequent analysis, TCR clusters identified in the first cohort showed a tendency to co-occur across the approximately 110 validation repertoires. Many donors shared some public TCRs, even though most TCR sequences were rare.

Regarding this clone: Its specificity is not known.

Only in-frame clones appear in the TCRdb table, and some are missing; sequencing was by immunoSEQ multiplex PCR. The data contain approximately 59,000 clones, 85% to 95% of them singletons. Germline assignment: CDR1 WNHNN and CDR2 SYGVQD (reference sequence). The V segment lost 6 bases and the J segment 6 bases; nucleotides outside the gene matches: 5. CDR3 size: 16 residues. The clonotype comes from a man between 18 and 35 years old in good health and CMV-seropositive. V is TRBV10-1 and J is TRBJ2-1, with 16 bases identical to TRBD2. Source material: PBMCs. CDR3 DNA: TGCGCCAGCAGCTCGGGACTAGCGGGAGGGTTCAATGAGCAGTTCTTC. Its translation is CASSSGLAGGFNEQFF.